The 22 T cell receptor beta chains below were found in one sample sequenced in a study of T cells in Graves' hyperthyroidism and ophthalmopathy. RNA transcripts served as the template for amplifying TCR beta CDR3 regions. The study used the HTBI primer set for a first-round RT-PCR of the TCR CDR3. TCRdb reprocessed the multiplex PCR reads with MiXCR, giving one entry per CDR3 protein. The sample records 700,000 to 950,000 distinct CDR3 sequences, 35% being singletons. The sample consisted of blood. The receptors here all came from a woman aged 40 to 55 with Graves' hyperthyroidism.

For this clonotype: The junction and the germline gene differ at one end; a read error may be behind it. The chain links TRBV5-6 to TRBJ2-7; D is perhaps TRBD2 (6 bases). This CDR3 is 15 amino acids long. The germline gives CDR1 SGHDT, CDR2 YYEEEE. The CDR3 is CASSSLAGKSCEQYF. CDR3 nucleotides: TGTGCCAGCAGCTCTTTGGCGGGGAAATCCTGCGAGCAGTACTTC.

This clonotype showed up just once. Germline is not matched at one junction end, which may reflect a read error. The rearrangement joins TRBV6-5 to TRBJ1-1; D is possibly TRBD1 (6 bases). The CDR3 totals 13 residues. Germline CDR1 MNHEY, CDR2 SVGAGI. The CDR3 DNA is TGTGCCAGCAGTTACTCGAAGGGGGAGAAGGCTTGCTTT. Translated, it gives CASSYSKGEKACF.

The V call is TRBV20-1, the J call TRBJ1-6; a possible D gene is TRBD1 (5 bases). There are 9 residues in the CDR3. The V and J ends lost 5 bases and 13 bases respectively, with 6 bases between them. Looked up from germline, CDR1 is DFQATT and CDR2 is SNEGSKA (reference sequence). CDR3 region: CSAGTPLHF. The CDR3 DNA follows: TGCAGTGCTGGGACTCCCCTCCACTTT.

This chain links TRBV7-9 with TRBJ2-6, with TRBD2 as a possible D gene (6 bases). Trimming took off 8 bases at V and 3 bases at J, with 20 bases between the two ends. The CDR3 loop spans 17 amino acids. Germline V gives CDR1 SEHNR, CDR2 FQNEAQ (reference sequence). The CDR3 sequence is CASGQDIRGNGANVLTF. The CDR3 coding sequence is TGTGCCAGCGGCCAAGATATTCGGGGGAATGGGGCCAACGTCCTGACTTTC.

At least ten counts were recorded for this clonotype. This sequence joins TRBV7-8 and TRBJ1-1; D gene unclear. V lost 1 base and J 0 bases, leaving 12 bases between the germline ends. The germline V gene has CDR1 SGHVS and CDR2 FQNEAQ. The CDR3 covers 16 residues. CDR3 DNA sequence: TGTGCCAGCAGCTTAGTGACCCCACCGGTGAACACTGAAGCTTTCTTT. It is translated as CASSLVTPPVNTEAFF. The variable domain in full, completed from reference TRBV7-8 and TRBJ1-1, reads GAGVSQSPRYKVAKRGQDVALRCDPISGHVSLFWYQQALGQGPEFLTYFQNEAQLDKSGLPSDRFFAERPEGSVSTLKIQRTQQEDSAVYLCASSLVTPPVNTEAFFGQGTRLTVV.

V is TRBV2 and J is TRBJ1-5; 10 bases align to TRBD1. The CDR3 has 13 amino acids. J gave up 14 bases and V 1 base, and 5 bases lay outside the gene matches. Germline V lookup: CDR1 SNHLY, CDR2 FYNNEI. CDR3: CASSEGGQGYEHF. Written as DNA, the CDR3 is TGTGCCAGCAGTGAAGGGGGACAGGGGTACGAGCATTTT.

The genes are TRBV15 and TRBJ1-2; TRBD1 matches 7 bases. The length of the CDR3 is 19 residues. V lost 2 bases, J lost 5 bases, and 20 bases stayed unmatched. Germline CDR1 LNHNV, CDR2 YYDKDF (reference sequence). In nucleotides, the CDR3 is TGTGCCACCAGCAGACCGGTTTCGACAGGGTCCAACCCTCTATATGGCTACACCTTC. Protein: CATSRPVSTGSNPLYGYTF.

V usage is TRBV7-9 and J usage is TRBJ2-7, with 11 bases aligning to TRBD1. J gave up 1 base and V 5 bases, and 7 bases lay outside the gene matches. The length of the CDR3 is 16 residues. Germline V CDR1 and CDR2: SEHNR, FQNEAQ (reference sequence). CDR3 sequence reads: CASSQGQGVDSYEQYF. CDR3 bases: TGTGCCAGCAGCCAGGGACAGGGGGTAGATTCCTACGAGCAGTACTTC.

The chain links TRBV11-2 to TRBJ1-1; 9 bases are shared with TRBD1. This CDR3 comprises 16 residues. Germline CDR1 reads SGHAT; CDR2 reads FQNNGV. Trimming took 6 bases from V and 3 from J; bases not matched to a gene: 11. CDR3 sequence: CASSHITGGRDTEAFF. The CDR3 DNA is TGTGCCAGCAGTCATATAACAGGGGGCCGGGACACTGAAGCTTTCTTT.

In its sample, this clonotype was seen a few times. The chain couples TRBV5-5 to TRBJ1-2; no clear D. Trimming took off 4 bases at V and 2 bases at J, with 12 bases between the two ends. The CDR3 covers 14 residues. Germline V gene lookup returns CDR1 SGHKS and CDR2 YYEKEE (reference sequence). As DNA, the CDR3 is TGTGCCAGCAGCCGACTATCAGAGAACTATGGCTACACCTTC. It encodes CASSRLSENYGYTF.

This clonotype appeared a single time. The V and J genes are TRBV2 and TRBJ1-2; D is unclear. This CDR3 has 13 amino acids. The V gene's germline CDR1 is SNHLY and CDR2 FYNNEI. The V and J ends lost 1 base and 8 bases respectively, with 11 bases between them. The CDR3 reads CASSEGVGRGYTF. The CDR3 region has the DNA TGTGCCAGCAGTGAAGGGGTTGGGCGCGGCTACACCTTC. The variable domain in full, completed from reference TRBV2 and TRBJ1-2, reads EPEVTQTPSHQVTQMGQEVILRCVPISNHLYFYWYRQILGQKVEFLVSFYNNEISEKSEIFDDQFSVERPDGSNFTLKIRSTKLEDSAMYFCASSEGVGRGYTFGSGTRLTVV.

This clonotype was counted ten times or more. The chain recombines TRBV2 with TRBJ1-6; the D is unclear. The germline V gene encodes CDR1 SNHLY and CDR2 FYNNEI. The CDR3 length is 13 residues. Trimming removed 6 bases from V and 10 bases from J, with 13 bases in between. DNA of the CDR3: TGTGCCAGCAGAACGGGAACTTCATCACCCCTCCACTTT. Translation gives CASRTGTSSPLHF.

At least ten counts were recorded for this clonotype. The rearrangement links TRBV20-1 to TRBJ2-5, with D perhaps being TRBD1 or TRBD2 (5 bases each). This CDR3 is built from 13 residues. Between the trimmed V and J ends, which lost 3 bases and 5 bases, there was a span of 13 bases. Germline V gene sequence: CDR1 DFQATT, CDR2 SNEGSKA (reference sequence). The CDR3, as DNA: TGCAGTGCTAGTTCGGGTTGGGGGGAGACCCAGTACTTC. As protein: CSASSGWGETQYF.

This clonotype appeared once. The V gene is TRBV5-6, the J gene TRBJ2-5; unclear D gene. V dropped 1 base and J dropped 4 bases, with 8 bases sitting between them. Germline V gives CDR1 SGHDT, CDR2 YYEEEE. The CDR3 consists of 13 residues. This chain's CDR3 is CASSLSLGETQYF. CDR3 sequence (DNA): TGTGCCAGCAGCTTGTCCCTAGGAGAGACCCAGTACTTC.

This clonotype was observed a handful of times. V and J are TRBV9 and TRBJ1-1; D is possibly TRBD1 (5 bases). The CDR3 has 18 amino acids. The germline gives CDR1 SGDLS, CDR2 YYNGEE. V gave up 2 bases and J gave up 1 base, with 21 bases separating them. The DNA for the CDR3 is TGTGCCAGCAGCGTTCGTTCGCCTCCCGGGGCTCCGAACACTGAAGCTTTCTTT. Amino acid sequence: CASSVRSPPGAPNTEAFF.

This clonotype was seen just once. One end of the junction is discordant with germline, which a read error may explain. This sequence joins TRBV10-3 and TRBJ2-6; D is unclear. Germline V gene lookup returns CDR1 ENHRY and CDR2 SYGVKD. CDR3 length: 8 residues. CDR3 loop: CAISESDF. The CDR3 bases are TGTGCCATCAGTGAGTCCGATTTC.

V is TRBV25-1 and J is TRBJ1-2, with 10 bases fitting TRBD1. V dropped 8 bases and J dropped 6; count of bases not matched to a gene: 9. CDR1 and CDR2 (germline): MGHDK, SYGVNS. The CDR3 is made up of 14 amino acids. This chain's CDR3 is CASLSSTGGHGYTF. The CDR3 DNA reads as TGTGCCAGCCTCAGTTCGACAGGGGGCCATGGCTACACCTTC.

V and J are TRBV2 and TRBJ1-4, with TRBD1 matching over 11 bases. The CDR3 covers 14 residues. Trimming took 1 base from V and 12 from J; bases not matched to a gene: 4. From germline, CDR1 is SNHLY and CDR2 FYNNEI. This CDR3 is CASSEGTGGVELFF. The DNA for the CDR3 is TGTGCCAGCAGTGAAGGGACAGGGGGCGTAGAACTGTTTTTT.

Regarding this clonotype: Being one base from a much bigger clone, this may be a read error. V gene TRBV14 combines with J gene TRBJ1-1; no definite D call. Germline CDR1 and CDR2: SGHDN and FVKESK. There are 12 residues in the CDR3. CDR3: CASSQRSTEASF. The CDR3, as DNA: TGTGCCAGCAGCCAAAGGAGCACTGAAGCTTCCTTT.

This clonotype appeared many times. The J gene is TRBJ2-5, the V gene TRBV20-1; D perhaps matches TRBD2 (6 bases). Between the trimmed V and J ends, which lost 3 bases and 4 bases, there was a span of 18 bases. The CDR3 spans 15 residues. CDR1 is DFQATT, CDR2 SNEGSKA, per germline (reference sequence). The CDR3 sequence is CSARVLTRRSETQYF. In DNA form, the CDR3 reads TGCAGTGCTAGGGTGCTGACTAGACGCTCAGAGACCCAGTACTTC.

This clonotype was picked up many times. Here the CDR3 DNA reads TGCAGCGTTGAAAATAAGGCGGGACAGTTCTCCTACGAGCAGTACTTC. It specifies CSVENKAGQFSYEQYF. This chain uses TRBV29-1 with TRBJ2-7; tentatively, D is TRBD1 (7 bases). CDR3 size: 16 residues. Trimming pared 2 bases from V and 0 bases from J, leaving 17 bases between. Germline V gene lookup returns CDR1 SQVTM and CDR2 ANQGSEA.

A note on this clonotype: The junction differs from germline at one of its ends, possibly a read error. This chain links TRBV5-1 with TRBJ2-7; D not resolved. This CDR3 has 14 residues. From germline, CDR1 is SGHRS and CDR2 YFSETQ. The CDR3 DNA reads as TGCGCCGGCAGCTTGGGCGGTAGCTCCTACGAGCAGTACTTC. This codes for CAGSLGGSSYEQYF.